This T cell receptor beta chain was observed in a study of T cell responses to AZD1222 COVID-19 vaccine. Study-wide results and caveats: Clonal diversity may have been underestimated in mostly white British donors. Only six individuals given AZD1222 were seropositive at baseline.

Generated by immunoSEQ multiplex PCR, the TCRdb table keeps only in-frame clones and is missing some. The sample lists about 100,000 clones, more than 75% occurring once. Between the trimmed V and J ends, which lost 5 bases and 5 bases, there was a span of 18 bases. Germline V gene lookup returns CDR1 KGHSH and CDR2 LQKENI. The CDR3 covers 15 residues. Concerning this clone itself: The antigen is unknown.

The sequence came from an adult in good health. The rearrangement uses TRBV18 and TRBJ1-1; D gene unclear. The sample here was peripheral blood, taken on day 0 of AZD1222 vaccination. The CDR3 protein is CASSTDGLGGTEAFF. CDR3 sequence (DNA): TGTGCCAGCTCAACCGACGGATTAGGAGGGACTGAAGCTTTCTTT.